This T cell receptor beta chain was found in a study of T cell responses to AZD1222 COVID-19 vaccine. There are 13 residues in the CDR3. Germline V gene lookup returns CDR1 MDHEN and CDR2 SYDVKM. The V and J ends lost 5 bases and 4 bases respectively, with 11 bases between them. Only in-frame clones appear in the TCRdb table, and some are missing; sequencing was by immunoSEQ multiplex PCR. The sample shows more than 85,000 clones, about 80% of them seen only once. The chain joins TRBV28 to TRBJ1-2; possible D gene TRBD1, 5 bases. The clonotype was recovered from an adult in good health. The sequencing used peripheral blood, collected on day 0 of AZD1222 vaccination. The CDR3 sequence: CASSLLDTYGYTF. The CDR3 region has the DNA TGTGCCAGCAGTCTCTTGGACACCTATGGCTACACCTTC.